This is a list of T cell receptor beta chains from one sample in a study of T cell responses to AZD1222 COVID-19 vaccine. Produced via immunoSEQ multiplex PCR; TCRdb's table is partial and in-frame only. The table shows some 64,000 clones, with roughly 84% occurring only once. The material sequenced was peripheral blood, taken on day 0 of AZD1222 vaccination. These receptors originate from an adult in good health. The CDR3 runs from the conserved cysteine through the conserved F or W. D genes are given only for firm matches. Clone size is stated in some rows and not others, as once, few, many or a class when expanded.

D gene	V gene	J gene	clone size	CDR3 length	CDR3 DNA	CDR3 protein
TRBD1	TRBV5-4	TRBJ2-7	.	15	TGTGCCAGCAGCTTGAAGGGACAGAGCTCCTACGAGCAGTACTTC	CASSLKGQSSYEQYF
.	TRBV4-1	TRBJ2-7	.	14	TGCGCCAGCAGCCTCAACACAAGCCCGGGGGAGCAGTACTTC	CASSLNTSPGEQYF
.	TRBV10-3	TRBJ2-1	.	16	TGTGCCATCAGTGAGTCGGCAGGGAAGGGGGACAATGAGCAGTTCTTC	CAISESAGKGDNEQFF
.	TRBV3-1/TRBV3-2	TRBJ1-6	.	14	TGTGCCAGCAGCCAAGGGCCGGGAAATTCACCCCTCCACTTT	CASSQGPGNSPLHF
.	TRBV6-5	TRBJ1-6	.	15	TGTGCCAGCAGTTACTCGACAGTCTATAATTCACCCCTCCACTTT	CASSYSTVYNSPLHF
TRBD2	TRBV6-2/TRBV6-3	TRBJ2-1	.	16	TGTGCCAGCAGTTCCCTCCGACTAGCGGGTTACAATGAGCAGTTCTTC	CASSSLRLAGYNEQFF
.	TRBV5-4	TRBJ1-1	few	14	TGTGCCAGCTCGCAGGGCACCATGGGAACTGAAGCTTTCTTT	CASSQGTMGTEAFF
TRBD1	TRBV5-6	TRBJ1-2	once	16	TGTGCCAGCAGCCAGGCGCCCTCGACAGGGAACTATGGCTACACCTTC	CASSQAPSTGNYGYTF
.	TRBV9	TRBJ1-6	.	12	TGTGCCAGCAGCGTAGGGAATTCACCCCTCCACTTT	CASSVGNSPLHF
.	TRBV19	TRBJ2-1	.	22	TGTGCCAGTAGTAAGAGTCTTAGGCAGGCGAACGCCGGGGGCTACTCCTACAATGAGCAGTTCTTC	CASSKSLRQANAGGYSYNEQFF
.	TRBV19	TRBJ1-5	once	15	TGTGCCACCAGACGACGGAGGGAAGGCAATCAGCCCCAGCATTTT	CATRRRREGNQPQHF
.	TRBV10-1	TRBJ2-7	.	15	TGCGCCAGCAGTGAGTCCCCGGACAGACAGTACGAGCAGTACTTC	CASSESPDRQYEQYF
.	TRBV7-2	TRBJ2-7	.	13	TGTGCCAGCAGCTTAGTAACAGCTGACGAGCAGTACTTC	CASSLVTADEQYF
.	TRBV6-5	TRBJ2-7	.	13	TGTGCCAGCAGCGACCTGGGGAAACACGAGCAGTACTTC	CASSDLGKHEQYF
.	TRBV6-5	TRBJ2-1	few	14	TGTGCCAGCAGCGCCCGTAGGTCCTACAATGAGCAGTTCTTC	CASSARRSYNEQFF
.	TRBV28	TRBJ1-4	.	11	TGTGCCAGCAGTCCCCATGAAAAACTGTTTTTT	CASSPHEKLFF